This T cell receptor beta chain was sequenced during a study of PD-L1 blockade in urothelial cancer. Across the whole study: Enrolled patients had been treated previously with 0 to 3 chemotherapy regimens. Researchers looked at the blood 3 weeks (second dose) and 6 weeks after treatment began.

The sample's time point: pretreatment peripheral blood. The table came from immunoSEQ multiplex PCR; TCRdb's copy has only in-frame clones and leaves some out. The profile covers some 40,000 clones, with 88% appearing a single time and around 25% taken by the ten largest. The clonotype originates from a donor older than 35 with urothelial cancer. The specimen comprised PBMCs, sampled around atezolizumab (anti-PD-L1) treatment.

This CDR3 reads CASSVGLGTGANVLTF. The CDR3 region has the DNA TGTGCCAGCAGCGTGGGACTAGGGACTGGGGCCAACGTCCTGACTTTC. The V call is TRBV7-3, the J call TRBJ2-6, with 8 bases that match TRBD2. V lost 5 bases, J lost 2 bases, and 5 bases stayed unmatched. The length of the CDR3 is 16 residues. Germline lookup yields CDR1 SGHTA and CDR2 FQGTGA.